Listed here are 8 T cell receptor beta chains from one sample, sequenced in a study of T cells in Graves' hyperthyroidism and ophthalmopathy. Amplified TCR beta CDR3 regions came from RNA transcripts. The TCR CDR3 first-round RT-PCR relied on the HTBI primer set. TCRdb reprocessed the multiplex PCR reads via MiXCR and lists one record per CDR3 protein. Among around 530,000 distinct CDR3 sequences, roughly 15% were seen once, and the ten largest hold around 17%. The sequencing input was blood. These receptors all come from a woman younger than 30 with Graves' ophthalmopathy.

This clonotype was counted ten times or more. V is TRBV7-2 and J is TRBJ2-3; TRBD2 matches at 7 bases. Germline CDR1 SGHTA, CDR2 FQGNSA. The J segment lost 4 bases and the V segment lost 0 bases, leaving 4 bases of the junction unmatched. The CDR3 is made up of 15 amino acids. CDR3 sequence: CASSLAAGEADTQYF. CDR3 nucleotides: TGTGCCAGCAGCTTAGCGGCGGGAGAAGCAGATACGCAGTATTTT.

V is TRBV9 and J is TRBJ2-1, with unresolved D. The CDR3 contains 15 residues. Germline CDR1 reads SGDLS; CDR2 reads YYNGEE. Trimming removed 0 bases from V and 5 bases from J, with 12 bases in between. The CDR3 is CASSVDGVVNNEQFF. The CDR3 region has the DNA TGTGCCAGCAGCGTAGATGGCGTAGTCAACAATGAGCAGTTCTTC.

This clonotype has a count of ten or more. The chain couples TRBV5-1 to TRBJ1-2, with D hard to call. This CDR3 region has 17 residues. The V end lost 9 bases, the J end lost 2 bases, and 26 bases lay between the germline ends. Germline V gives CDR1 SGHRS, CDR2 YFSETQ. The CDR3 bases are TGCGCCACCAAACGGTGGTCGAAGAGAACGCTAAACTATGGCTACACCTTC. Translated: CATKRWSKRTLNYGYTF. The whole variable domain, remainder taken from reference TRBV5-1 and TRBJ1-2, is KAGVTQTPRYLIKTRGQQVTLSCSPISGHRSVSWYQQTPGQGLQFLFEYFSETQRNKGNFPGRFSGRQFSNSRSEMNVSTLELGDSALYLCATKRWSKRTLNYGYTFGSGTRLTVV.

The chain uses TRBV5-5 and TRBJ1-2, with TRBD1 as a possible D gene (6 bases). The V gene lost 7 bases and the J gene lost 6 bases, with 16 bases spanning the gap. Germline CDR1 reads SGHKS; CDR2 reads YYEKEE (reference sequence). The CDR3 runs to 13 residues. CDR3 sequence (DNA): TGTGCCAGCCAAGCCGGGACAAAAGATGGCTACACCTTC. It is translated as CASQAGTKDGYTF.

This clonotype was counted a few times. The chain has TRBV9 and TRBJ2-5; D is uncertain. The CDR3 runs 14 residues. V lost 3 bases, J lost 2 bases, and 11 bases lay in between. CDR1 and CDR2 from the germline V gene are SGDLS and YYNGEE. DNA of the CDR3: TGTGCCAGCAGCGAAACTACAACACAAGAGACCCAGTACTTC. Protein sequence: CASSETTTQETQYF.

Of note for this clonotype: Just one base apart from a much larger clone, this may be a read error. The chain links TRBV3-1 to TRBJ1-5; no firm D call. Germline V gives CDR1 LGHDT, CDR2 YNNKEL (reference sequence). Trimming removed 0 bases from V and 5 bases from J, with 8 bases in between. The CDR3 has 14 residues. CDR3 nucleotides: TGTGCCAGCAGCCAAGATACGGCGGATCAGCCCCAGCATTTT. Translated, it gives CASSQDTADQPQHF. Based on the CDR3 plus reference TRBV3-1 and TRBJ1-5, the full variable domain is DTAVSQTPKYLVTQMGNDKSIKCEQNLGHDTMYWYKQDSKKFLKIMFSYNNKELIINETVPNRFSPKSPDKAHLNLHINSLELGDSAVYFCASSQDTADQPQHFGDGTRLSIL.

The V gene is TRBV5-1, the J gene TRBJ1-1, with D possibly matching TRBD1 (5 bases). Germline CDR1 reads SGHRS; CDR2 reads YFSETQ. The ends were cut back, 1 base at V and 6 bases at J, with 10 bases in the middle. The length of the CDR3 is 13 residues. In DNA, the CDR3 is TGCGCCAGCAGCTTGTGGGCAGGGTCTGAAGCTTTCTTT. Translation: CASSLWAGSEAFF.

This clonotype came up a few times. The rearrangement uses TRBV6-5 and TRBJ2-7, with 8 bases identical to TRBD2. The germline CDR1 and CDR2 sequences are MNHEY and SVGAGI. Trimming cost V 3 bases and J 3 bases; bases outside gene matches: 4. The CDR3 length is 14 residues. CDR3 nucleotide sequence: TGTGCCAGCAGTTATAGCGGGGTGGACTACGAGCAGTACTTC. Translated: CASSYSGVDYEQYF.